This TCR beta chain was captured in a study of CD8 T cells in ankylosing spondylitis. Regarding the study as a whole: Disease-linked clones reportedly concentrated significantly in matched ankylosing spondylitis synovial fluid. As for the disease-linked clones, they showed a CD8+ phenotype and occurred at relatively low frequencies in peripheral blood. A subset of motif variants has previously been described in the synovial fluid and blood of reactive arthritis. Fewer than 10 highly homologous variants made up a TCR beta motif that seemed to typify ankylosing spondylitis blood.

This CDR3 has 16 amino acids. Unmatched junction bases numbered 6, after V lost 4 bases and J lost 2 bases. CDR1 is SGHTA, CDR2 FQGNSA, per germline. Scientists made TCR beta libraries using quantitative 5'-RACE with molecular barcodes. In TCRdb, the 5' RACE reads were re-called with MiXCR into one record per CDR3 protein. The sample contains 500,000 to 550,000 distinct CDR3 sequences, 10% to 15% of which appear only once. This clonotype was counted a few times. The antigen is undetermined. This TCR was sampled from a male donor with ankylosing spondylitis. The chain combines TRBV7-2 with TRBJ2-7, with 12 bases matching TRBD2. Source material: blood, either unsorted or a sorted T cell fraction (not recorded which). The CDR3 reads CASSSGLAGTAYEQYF. CDR3 DNA sequence: TGTGCCAGCAGCTCCGGACTAGCGGGAACCGCCTACGAGCAGTACTTC. Together with reference TRBV7-2 and TRBJ2-7, the CDR3 gives the full variable domain: GAGVSQSPSNKVTEKGKDVELRCDPISGHTALYWYRQSLGQGLEFLIYFQGNSAPDKSGLPSDRFSAERTGGSVSTLTIQRTQQEDSAVYLCASSSGLAGTAYEQYFGPGTRLTVT.